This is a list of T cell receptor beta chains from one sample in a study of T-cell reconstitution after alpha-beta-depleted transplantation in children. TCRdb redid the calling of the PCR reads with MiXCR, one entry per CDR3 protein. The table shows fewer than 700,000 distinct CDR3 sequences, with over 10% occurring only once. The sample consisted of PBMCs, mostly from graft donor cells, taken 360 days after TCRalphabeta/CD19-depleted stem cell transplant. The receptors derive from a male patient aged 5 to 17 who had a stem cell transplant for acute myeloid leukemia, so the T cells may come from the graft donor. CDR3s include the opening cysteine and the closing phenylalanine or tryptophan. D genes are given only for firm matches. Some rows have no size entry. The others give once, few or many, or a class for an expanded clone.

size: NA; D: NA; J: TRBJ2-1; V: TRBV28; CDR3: CASSLSRVTRVPLIRGTINEQFF; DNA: TGTGCCAGCAGTTTATCCCGCGTTACTAGGGTCCCCCTCATTAGAGGAACTATCAATGAGCAGTTCTTC
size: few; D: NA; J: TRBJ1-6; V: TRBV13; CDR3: CASSLQGDTLHF; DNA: TGTGCCAGCAGCTTACAAGGGGACACCCTCCACTTT
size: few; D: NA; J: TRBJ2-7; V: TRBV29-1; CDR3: CSVEGLLPSGEQYF; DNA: TGCAGCGTGGAGGGACTGCTCCCGTCGGGAGAGCAGTACTTC
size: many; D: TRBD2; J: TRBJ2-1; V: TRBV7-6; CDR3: CASSLVIAGEQFF; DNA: TGTGCCAGCAGCTTAGTGATAGCGGGTGAGCAGTTCTTC
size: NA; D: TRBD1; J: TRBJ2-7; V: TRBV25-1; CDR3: CASVGGTGGEQYF; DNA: TGTGCCAGCGTGGGGGGGACAGGGGGCGAGCAGTACTTC
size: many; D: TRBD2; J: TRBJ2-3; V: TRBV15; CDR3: CATSRVLAFADTQYF; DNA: TGTGCCACCAGCAGAGTACTAGCGTTCGCAGATACGCAGTATTTT
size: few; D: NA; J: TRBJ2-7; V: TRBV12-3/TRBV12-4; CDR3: CASKPGRLYEQYF; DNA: TGTGCCAGCAAGCCGGGCCGACTCTACGAGCAGTACTTC
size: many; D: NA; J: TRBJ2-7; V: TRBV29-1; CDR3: CSVDYRRGRGYEQYF; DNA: TGCAGCGTTGATTACAGGCGGGGCAGGGGATACGAGCAGTACTTC
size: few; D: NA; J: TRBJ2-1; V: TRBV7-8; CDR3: CASSLDPTSDGGYNEQFF; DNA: TGTGCCAGCAGCTTAGACCCAACCTCTGATGGGGGTTACAATGAGCAGTTCTTC
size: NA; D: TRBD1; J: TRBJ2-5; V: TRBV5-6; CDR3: CAGGQVNQETQYF; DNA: TGTGCCGGCGGACAGGTCAACCAAGAGACCCAGTACTTC
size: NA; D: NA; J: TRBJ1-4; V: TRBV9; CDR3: CASSVDTGRTNEKLFF; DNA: TGTGCCAGCAGCGTAGATACGGGGAGAACTAATGAAAAACTGTTTTTT
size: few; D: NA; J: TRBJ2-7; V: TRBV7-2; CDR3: CASSLAVKNEQYF; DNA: TGTGCCAGCAGCTTAGCGGTAAAAAACGAGCAGTACTTC
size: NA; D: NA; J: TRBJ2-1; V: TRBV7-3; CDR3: CASSYTNRESMFHEQFF; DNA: TGTGCCAGCAGCTATACCAACAGGGAGAGTATGTTCCATGAGCAGTTCTTC
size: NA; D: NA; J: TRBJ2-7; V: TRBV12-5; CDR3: CASGLVRPF; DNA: TGTGCTAGTGGTTTGGTAAGGCCCTTC
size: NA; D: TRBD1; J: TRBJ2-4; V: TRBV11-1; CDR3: CASSLVDGTDLAKNIQYF; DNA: TGTGCCAGCAGCTTAGTGGATGGGACAGACCTAGCCAAAAACATTCAGTACTTC
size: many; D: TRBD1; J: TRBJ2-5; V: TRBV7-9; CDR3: CASSVNRGLGETQYF; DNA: TGTGCCAGCAGCGTAAACAGGGGGCTGGGAGAGACCCAGTACTTC
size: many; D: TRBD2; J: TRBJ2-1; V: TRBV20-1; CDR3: CSARPTSGSNNEQFF; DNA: TGCAGTGCTCGCCCGACTAGCGGGAGTAACAATGAGCAGTTCTTC
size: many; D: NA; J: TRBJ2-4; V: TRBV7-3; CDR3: CASSNGIGDKNIQYF; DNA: TGTGCCAGCAGCAACGGGATAGGGGACAAAAACATTCAGTACTTC
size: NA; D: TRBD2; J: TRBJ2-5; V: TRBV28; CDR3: CASSPLPTSGRLQETQYF; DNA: TGTGCCAGCAGTCCCCTCCCGACTAGCGGGAGGTTACAAGAGACCCAGTACTTC
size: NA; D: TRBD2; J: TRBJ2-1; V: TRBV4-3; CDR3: CASSQQPLAGVEDEQFF; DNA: TGCGCCAGCAGCCAACAACCCCTAGCGGGAGTGGAAGATGAGCAGTTCTTC
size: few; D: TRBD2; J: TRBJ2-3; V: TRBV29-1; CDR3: CSVARGADTQYF; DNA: TGCAGCGTTGCCCGGGGGGCAGATACGCAGTATTTT
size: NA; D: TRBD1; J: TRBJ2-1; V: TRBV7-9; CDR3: CASSFLQGAYNEQFF; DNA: TGTGCCAGCAGCTTTTTACAGGGGGCTTACAATGAGCAGTTCTTC
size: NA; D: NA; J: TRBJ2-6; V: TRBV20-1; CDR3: CSASGGGRVSGANVLTF; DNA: TGCAGTGCCTCCGGGGGAGGCAGGGTCTCTGGGGCCAACGTCCTGACTTTC
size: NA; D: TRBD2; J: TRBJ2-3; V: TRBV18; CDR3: CASSPLIGLAGMDTQYF; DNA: TGTGCCAGCTCACCCCTAATTGGACTAGCGGGAATGGATACGCAGTATTTT
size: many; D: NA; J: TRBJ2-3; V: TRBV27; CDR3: CASSFGFSADTQYF; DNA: TGTGCCAGCAGTTTTGGGTTTAGCGCAGATACGCAGTATTTT
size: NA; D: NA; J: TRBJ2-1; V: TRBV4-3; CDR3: CASSQGEQGLFSYNEQFF; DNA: TGCGCCAGCAGCCAAGGAGAACAGGGCCTTTTCTCCTACAATGAGCAGTTCTTC
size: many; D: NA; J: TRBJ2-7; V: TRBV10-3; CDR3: CAIRRRDPDEQYF; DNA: TGTGCCATCAGGCGAAGGGACCCGGACGAGCAGTACTTC
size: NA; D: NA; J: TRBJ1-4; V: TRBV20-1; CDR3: CSAQGAVEKLFF; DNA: TGCAGTGCCCAAGGCGCAGTCGAAAAACTGTTTTTT
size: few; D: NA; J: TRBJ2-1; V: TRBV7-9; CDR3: CASSLVATRSNEQFF; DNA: TGTGCCAGCAGCCTCGTGGCGACTAGATCCAATGAGCAGTTCTTC
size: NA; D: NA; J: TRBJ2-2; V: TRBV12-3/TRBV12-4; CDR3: CASSLYAPLAGELFF; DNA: TGTGCCAGCAGTTTATACGCGCCTTTAGCCGGGGAGCTGTTTTTT
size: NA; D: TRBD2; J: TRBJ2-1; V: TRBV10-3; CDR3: CAISGGLAGLNEQFF; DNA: TGTGCCATCAGTGGCGGACTAGCGGGACTAAATGAGCAGTTCTTC
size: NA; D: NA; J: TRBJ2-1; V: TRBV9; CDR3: CASSVGFQWLILDEQFF; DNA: TGTGCCAGCAGCGTAGGGTTCCAGTGGCTAATTTTAGATGAGCAGTTCTTC
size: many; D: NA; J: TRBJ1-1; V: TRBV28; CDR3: CASTAQGVGTEAFF; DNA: TGTGCCAGCACCGCGCAGGGAGTCGGGACTGAAGCTTTCTTT
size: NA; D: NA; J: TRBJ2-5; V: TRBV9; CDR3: CASSWGLGGQETQYF; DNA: TGTGCCAGCAGCTGGGGATTGGGGGGCCAAGAGACCCAGTACTTC
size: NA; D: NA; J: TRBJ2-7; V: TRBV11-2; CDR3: CASSFPRAGNPYEQYF; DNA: TGTGCCAGCAGCTTTCCCAGGGCAGGGAACCCCTACGAGCAGTACTTC
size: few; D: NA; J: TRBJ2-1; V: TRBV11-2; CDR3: CASRFPYETSQLKSSYNEQFF; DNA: TGTGCCAGCAGGTTTCCCTATGAGACTAGTCAGCTGAAGAGCTCCTACAATGAGCAGTTCTTC
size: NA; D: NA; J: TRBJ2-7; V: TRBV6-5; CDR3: CASSYDRWTYEQYF; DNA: TGTGCCAGCAGTTATGACAGGTGGACCTACGAGCAGTACTTC
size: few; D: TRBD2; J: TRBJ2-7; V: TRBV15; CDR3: CATSKDVAGPYEQYF; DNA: TGTGCCACCAGCAAAGACGTAGCGGGGCCATACGAGCAGTACTTC
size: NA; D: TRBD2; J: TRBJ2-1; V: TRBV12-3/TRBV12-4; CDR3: CASSSTLAGVYNEQFF; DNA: TGTGCCAGCAGTTCGACTTTAGCGGGGGTCTACAATGAGCAGTTCTTC
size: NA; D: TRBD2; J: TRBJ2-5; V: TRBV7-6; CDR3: CASSLWTSGNQETQYF; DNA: TGTGCCAGCAGCCTCTGGACTAGCGGAAATCAAGAGACCCAGTACTTC
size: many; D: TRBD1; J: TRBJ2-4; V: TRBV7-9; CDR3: CASSPWTGLNIQYF; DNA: TGTGCCAGCAGCCCCTGGACAGGGCTAAACATTCAGTACTTC
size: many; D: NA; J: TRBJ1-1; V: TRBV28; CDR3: CASSTSTEAFF; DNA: TGTGCCAGCAGCACCAGCACTGAAGCTTTCTTT
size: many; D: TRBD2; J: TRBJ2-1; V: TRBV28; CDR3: CASSTAGTSGSWEQFF; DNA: TGTGCCAGCAGTACCGCCGGGACTAGCGGGAGTTGGGAGCAGTTCTTC
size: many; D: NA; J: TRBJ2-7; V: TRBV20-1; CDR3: CSARDKTPWEQYF; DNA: TGCAGTGCTAGAGATAAGACCCCGTGGGAGCAGTACTTC
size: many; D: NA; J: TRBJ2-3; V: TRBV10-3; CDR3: CAISEVDTQYF; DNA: TGTGCCATCAGTGAAGTAGATACGCAGTATTTT
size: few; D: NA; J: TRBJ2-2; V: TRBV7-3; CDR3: CASSLVSFGGELFF; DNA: TGTGCCAGCAGCTTGGTTAGCTTCGGCGGGGAGCTGTTTTTT
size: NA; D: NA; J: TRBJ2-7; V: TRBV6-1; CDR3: CASRPQTEAPSYEQYF; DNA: TGTGCCAGCAGACCGCAAACGGAGGCCCCATCCTACGAGCAGTACTTC
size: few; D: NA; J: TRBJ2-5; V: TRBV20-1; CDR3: CSARRSPAVETQYF; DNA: TGCAGTGCTAGAAGATCCCCGGCTGTAGAGACCCAGTACTTC
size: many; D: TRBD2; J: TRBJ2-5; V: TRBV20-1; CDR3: CSAPRLAGVETQYF; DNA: TGCAGTGCTCCCAGGCTAGCGGGAGTGGAGACCCAGTACTTC
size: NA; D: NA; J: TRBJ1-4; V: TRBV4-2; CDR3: CASSRDLLATNEKLFF; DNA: TGTGCCAGCAGCCGAGATCTTCTTGCAACTAATGAAAAACTGTTTTTT
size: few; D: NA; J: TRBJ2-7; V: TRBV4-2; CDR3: CASSQDAVRSTSYEQYF; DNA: TGTGCCAGCAGCCAAGACGCGGTACGATCAACTTCCTACGAGCAGTACTTC
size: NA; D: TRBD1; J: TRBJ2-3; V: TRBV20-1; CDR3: CSARTGLADTQYF; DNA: TGCAGTGCCCGGACAGGGTTGGCAGATACGCAGTATTTT
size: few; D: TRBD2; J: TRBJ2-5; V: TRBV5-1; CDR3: CASSLDLAATQYF; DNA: TGCGCCAGCAGCTTGGATCTAGCGGCGACCCAGTACTTC
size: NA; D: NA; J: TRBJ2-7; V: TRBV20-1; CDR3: CSASWGSESEQYF; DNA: TGCAGTGCTAGTTGGGGGAGCGAGTCCGAGCAGTACTTC
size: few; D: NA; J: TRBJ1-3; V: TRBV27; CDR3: CASSLRGSSGNTIYF; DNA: TGTGCCAGCAGTTTACGGGGGAGCTCTGGAAACACCATATATTTT
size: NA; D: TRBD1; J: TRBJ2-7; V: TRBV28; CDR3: CASSLGTGIFSYEQYF; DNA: TGTGCCAGCAGTTTAGGGACAGGAATCTTCTCCTACGAGCAGTACTTC
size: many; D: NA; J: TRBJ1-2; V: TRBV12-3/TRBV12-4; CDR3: CASSFPGRPYGYTF; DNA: TGTGCCAGCAGTTTCCCAGGGAGGCCCTATGGCTACACCTTC
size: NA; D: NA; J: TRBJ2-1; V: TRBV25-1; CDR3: CASSDRRGVFNEQFF; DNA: TGTGCCAGCAGTGACCGAAGGGGGGTATTCAATGAGCAGTTCTTC
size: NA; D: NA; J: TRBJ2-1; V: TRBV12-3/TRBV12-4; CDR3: CASSGPLKQFF; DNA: TGTGCCAGCAGTGGACCGTTAAAGCAGTTCTTC